One and the same sample provided the 6 T cell receptor beta chains below, sequenced in a study of cytomegalovirus exposure and HLA in healthy donors. PCR used 60 Vbeta primers and 13 Jbeta primers. Libraries were prepared by immunoSEQ multiplex PCR; TCRdb keeps only in-frame clonotypes and omits some of them. The sample contains 150,000 to 200,000 clones, approximately 70% of which appear only once. Sequenced sample: PBMCs. These receptors all come from a human donor in good health.

The chain is built from TRBV2 and TRBJ1-2; D gene uncertain. Germline CDR1 is SNHLY and CDR2 is FYNNEI. Trimming took off 8 bases at V and 2 bases at J, with 6 bases between the two ends. This CDR3 has 11 residues. This chain's CDR3 is CASGQNYGYTF. In DNA, the CDR3 is TGTGCCAGCGGCCAGAACTATGGCTACACCTTC.

The chain joins TRBV19 to TRBJ1-1, with 9 positions matching TRBD1. Germline CDR1 LNHDA, CDR2 SQIVND (reference sequence). The CDR3 length is 15 residues. V lost 1 base to trimming and J lost 3 bases; unmatched junction nucleotides: 3. The CDR3 here is CASSIGRTGDTEAFF. The CDR3 DNA reads TGTGCCAGTAGTATAGGGAGGACAGGGGACACTGAAGCTTTCTTT.

The chain links TRBV5-6 to TRBJ2-2; 7 positions agree with TRBD1. With 4 bases clipped from V and 5 bases from J, the junction kept 11 bases outside the gene matches. This CDR3 region has 16 residues. Germline values: CDR1 SGHDT, CDR2 YYEEEE. The CDR3 nucleotides are TGTGCCAGCAGCACTAAACAGGGGTCGCGGACCGGGGAGCTGTTTTTT. This gives the protein CASSTKQGSRTGELFF.

The CDR3 is CASSHREANTEAFF. CDR3 nucleotide sequence: TGTGCCAGTAGTCATCGAGAGGCGAACACTGAAGCTTTCTTT. The chain is built from TRBV19 and TRBJ1-1; D gene uncertain. Germline V lookup: CDR1 LNHDA, CDR2 SQIVND (reference sequence). CDR3 length: 14 amino acids. V was pared by 5 bases and J by 1 base, with 11 bases between.

The J gene is TRBJ2-3, the V gene TRBV5-1; 10 bases are shared with TRBD2. CDR1 and CDR2 from the germline V gene are SGHRS and YFSETQ. The CDR3 runs 15 residues. Trimming cost V 7 bases and J 1 base; bases outside gene matches: 6. The CDR3 sequence is CASGSGGAGTDTQYF. DNA for the CDR3: TGCGCCAGCGGGAGCGGGGGGGCCGGCACAGATACGCAGTATTTT. Full variable domain (outside the CDR3, taken from reference TRBV5-1 and TRBJ2-3): KAGVTQTPRYLIKTRGQQVTLSCSPISGHRSVSWYQQTPGQGLQFLFEYFSETQRNKGNFPGRFSGRQFSNSRSEMNVSTLELGDSALYLCASGSGGAGTDTQYFGPGTRLTVL.

The DNA of the CDR3 is TGTGCCAGTAGTGCCGGGACAGGGGCGTACAATGAGCAGTTCTTC. It codes for CASSAGTGAYNEQFF. The gene calls are TRBV19 and TRBJ2-1, with 10 bases identical to TRBD1. The germline V gene has CDR1 LNHDA and CDR2 SQIVND (reference sequence). The V gene end was trimmed by 5 bases and the J gene end by 4 bases; junction bases not matched to a gene: 5. CDR3 length equals 15 residues.